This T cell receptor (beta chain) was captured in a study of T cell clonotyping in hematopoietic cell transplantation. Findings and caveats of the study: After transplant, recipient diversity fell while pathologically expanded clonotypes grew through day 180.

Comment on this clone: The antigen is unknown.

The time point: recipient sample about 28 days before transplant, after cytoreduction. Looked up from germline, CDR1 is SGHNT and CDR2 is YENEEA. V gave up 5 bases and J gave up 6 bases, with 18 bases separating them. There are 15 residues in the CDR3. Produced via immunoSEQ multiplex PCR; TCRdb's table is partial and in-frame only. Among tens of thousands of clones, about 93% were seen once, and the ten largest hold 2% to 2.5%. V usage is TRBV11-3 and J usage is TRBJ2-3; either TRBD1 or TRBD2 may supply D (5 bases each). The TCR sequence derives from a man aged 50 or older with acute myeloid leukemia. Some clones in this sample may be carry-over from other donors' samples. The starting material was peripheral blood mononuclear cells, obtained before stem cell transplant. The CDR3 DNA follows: TGTGCCAGCAGCCGGGACGGCTCTTTGGTCGATACGCAGTATTTT. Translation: CASSRDGSLVDTQYF.